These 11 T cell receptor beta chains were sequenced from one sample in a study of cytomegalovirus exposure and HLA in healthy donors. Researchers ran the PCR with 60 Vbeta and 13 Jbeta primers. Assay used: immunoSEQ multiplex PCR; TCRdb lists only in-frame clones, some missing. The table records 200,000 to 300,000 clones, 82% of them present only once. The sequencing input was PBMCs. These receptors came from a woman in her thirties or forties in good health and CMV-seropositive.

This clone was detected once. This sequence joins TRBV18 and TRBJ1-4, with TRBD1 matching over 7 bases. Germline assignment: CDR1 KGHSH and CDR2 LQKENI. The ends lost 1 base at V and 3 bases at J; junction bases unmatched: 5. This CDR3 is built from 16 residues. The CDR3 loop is CASSPQRGGSNEKLFF. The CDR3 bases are TGTGCCAGCTCACCACAAAGAGGGGGCTCTAATGAAAAACTGTTTTTT.

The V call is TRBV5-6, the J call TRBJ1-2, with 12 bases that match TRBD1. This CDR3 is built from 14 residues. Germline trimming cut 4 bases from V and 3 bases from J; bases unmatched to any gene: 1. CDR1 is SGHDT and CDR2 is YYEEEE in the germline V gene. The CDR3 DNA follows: TGTGCCAGCAGCGGGACAGGGGGCGACTATGGCTACACCTTC. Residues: CASSGTGGDYGYTF. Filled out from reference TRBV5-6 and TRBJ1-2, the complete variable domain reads DAGVTQSPTHLIKTRGQQVTLRCSPKSGHDTVSWYQQALGQGPQFIFQYYEEEERQRGNFPDRFSGHQFPNYSSELNVNALLLGDSALYLCASSGTGGDYGYTFGSGTRLTVV.

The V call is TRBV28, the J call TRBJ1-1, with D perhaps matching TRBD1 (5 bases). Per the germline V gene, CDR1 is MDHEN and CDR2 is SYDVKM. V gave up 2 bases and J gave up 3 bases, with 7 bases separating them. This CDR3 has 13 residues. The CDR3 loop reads CASSLAGYTEAFF. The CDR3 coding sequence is TGTGCCAGCAGTTTAGCAGGGTACACTGAAGCTTTCTTT.

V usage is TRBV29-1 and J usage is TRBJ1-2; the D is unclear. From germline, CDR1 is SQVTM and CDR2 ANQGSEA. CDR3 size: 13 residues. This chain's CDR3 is CAGLGRWNYGYTF. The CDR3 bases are TGCGCTGGACTGGGTAGATGGAACTATGGCTACACCTTC.

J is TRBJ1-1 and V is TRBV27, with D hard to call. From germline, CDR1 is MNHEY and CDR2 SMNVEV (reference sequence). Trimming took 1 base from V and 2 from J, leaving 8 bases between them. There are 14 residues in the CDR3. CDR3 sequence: CASSLFPRNTEAFF. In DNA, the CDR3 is TGTGCCAGCAGTTTATTCCCCAGAAACACTGAAGCTTTCTTT.

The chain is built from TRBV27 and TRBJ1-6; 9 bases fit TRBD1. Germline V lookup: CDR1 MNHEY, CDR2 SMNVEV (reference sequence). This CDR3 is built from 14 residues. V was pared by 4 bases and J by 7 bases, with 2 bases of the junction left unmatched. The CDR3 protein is CASSSGQGNSPLHF. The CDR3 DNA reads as TGTGCCAGCAGTTCAGGACAGGGGAATTCACCCCTCCACTTT.

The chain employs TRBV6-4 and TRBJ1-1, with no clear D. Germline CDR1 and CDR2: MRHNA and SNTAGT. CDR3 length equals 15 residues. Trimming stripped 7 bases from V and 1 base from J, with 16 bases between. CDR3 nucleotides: TGTGCCAGCAAGAGGGAGGGAGTTGGGAACACTGAAGCTTTCTTT. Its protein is CASKREGVGNTEAFF.

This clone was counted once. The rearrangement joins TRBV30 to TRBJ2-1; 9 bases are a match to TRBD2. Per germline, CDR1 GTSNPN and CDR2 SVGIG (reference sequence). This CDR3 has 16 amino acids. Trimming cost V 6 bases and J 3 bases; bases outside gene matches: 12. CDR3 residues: CACRRGALAGYNEQFF. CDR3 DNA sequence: TGTGCCTGCCGCCGCGGGGCACTAGCGGGCTACAATGAGCAGTTCTTC.

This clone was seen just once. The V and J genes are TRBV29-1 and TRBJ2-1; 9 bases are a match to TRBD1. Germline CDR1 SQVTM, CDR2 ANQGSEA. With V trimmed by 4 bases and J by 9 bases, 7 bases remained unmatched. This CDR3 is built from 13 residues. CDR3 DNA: TGCAGCGTTGTAGGGACAGGGTCGGGTGAGCAGTTCTTC. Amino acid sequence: CSVVGTGSGEQFF.

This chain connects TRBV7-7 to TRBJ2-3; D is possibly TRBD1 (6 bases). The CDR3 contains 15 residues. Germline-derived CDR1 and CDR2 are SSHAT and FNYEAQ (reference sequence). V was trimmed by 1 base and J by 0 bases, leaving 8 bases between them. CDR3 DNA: TGTGCCAGCAGCTTAGACCAGGGGAGCACAGATACGCAGTATTTT. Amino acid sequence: CASSLDQGSTDTQYF.

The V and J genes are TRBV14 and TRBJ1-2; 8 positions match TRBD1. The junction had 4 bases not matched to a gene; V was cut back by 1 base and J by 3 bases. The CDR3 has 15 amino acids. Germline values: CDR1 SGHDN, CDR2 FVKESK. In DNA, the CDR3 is TGTGCCAGCAGCCAAGCAAGGACAGGGTACTATGGCTACACCTTC. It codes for CASSQARTGYYGYTF.